The rows below give T cell receptor beta chains drawn from one sample of a study of T cells in Graves' hyperthyroidism and ophthalmopathy. TCRdb used MiXCR to reprocess the multiplex PCR reads, holding one entry per CDR3 protein. In the table there are under 550,000 distinct CDR3 sequences, nearly 20% of which are singletons. The sample comprised blood. The receptors were sampled from a man aged 40-49 years with Graves' ophthalmopathy. The CDR3 runs from the conserved cysteine through the conserved F or W. D genes are given only for firm matches. A clone size is listed for some rows: how often the clone was seen (once, few, many), or a class if it is expanded.

many,TRBJ2-7,-,TRBV5-8,CASSLASGQSYEQYF,TGTGCCAGCAGCTTGGCCTCTGGACAGAGCTACGAGCAGTACTTC
-,TRBJ1-1,-,TRBV10-2,CASGLTTMNTEAFF,TGCGCCAGCGGATTGACAACCATGAACACTGAAGCTTTCTTT
few,TRBJ1-1,-,TRBV7-3,CASSETGGGITEAFF,TGTGCCAGCAGCGAGACAGGCGGGGGTATCACTGAAGCTTTCTTT
few,TRBJ2-2,-,TRBV29-1,CSAGGRELFF,TGCAGCGCCGGGGGCCGGGAGCTGTTTTTT
few,TRBJ1-5,-,TRBV7-9,CASSLGGVRQPQHF,TGTGCCAGCAGCTTAGGAGGGGTCCGACAGCCCCAGCATTTT
-,TRBJ2-1,-,TRBV6-5,CASSSGGGWSGGDEQFF,TGTGCCAGCAGTTCAGGGGGCGGCTGGTCCGGGGGGGATGAGCAGTTCTTC
-,TRBJ2-7,-,TRBV20-1,CSARPTASYEQYF,TGCAGTGCTCGACCGACAGCGTCCTACGAGCAGTACTTC
many,TRBJ2-1,-,TRBV11-1,CASSPKLLGEQFF,TGTGCCAGCAGCCCCAAACTCCTCGGCGAGCAGTTCTTC
-,TRBJ2-5,-,TRBV5-1,CASSLVDILQETQYF,TGCGCCAGCAGCTTGGTGGATATTCTACAAGAGACCCAGTACTTC
-,TRBJ2-7,TRBD2,TRBV9,CASSVMASGMYEQYF,TGTGCCAGCAGCGTAATGGCTAGCGGGATGTACGAGCAGTACTTC
-,TRBJ2-5,TRBD2,TRBV27,CASSPYSGRGIQETQYF,TGTGCCAGCAGTCCCTATAGCGGGAGGGGAATCCAAGAGACCCAGTACTTC
-,TRBJ2-2,TRBD2,TRBV7-6,CASSLSPASSGGADGELFF,TGTGCCAGCAGTCTCTCCCCGGCCTCTAGCGGGGGGGCGGATGGGGAGCTGTTTTTT
-,TRBJ2-5,TRBD2,TRBV7-2,CASSLVASGGLKTQYF,TGTGCCAGCAGCTTAGTAGCTAGCGGGGGGCTGAAGACCCAGTACTTC
few,TRBJ1-2,-,TRBV9,CASSAPAIYGYTF,TGTGCCAGCAGCGCCCCAGCTATCTATGGCTACACCTTC
-,TRBJ2-7,-,TRBV18,CASSRGRTYEQYF,TGTGCCAGCTCACGGGGACGGACCTACGAGCAGTACTTC
-,TRBJ2-3,TRBD2,TRBV30,CAWSSSWTSGFTDTQYF,TGTGCCTGGAGCTCTTCTTGGACTAGCGGATTCACAGATACGCAGTATTTT
-,TRBJ2-1,-,TRBV6-6,CASSYLGGNEQFF,TGTGCCAGCAGTTACTTGGGGGGCAATGAGCAGTTCTTC
many,TRBJ2-1,-,TRBV28,CASSLIGGAITYNEQFF,TGTGCCAGCAGTTTAATCGGCGGGGCCATAACCTACAATGAGCAGTTCTTC
few,TRBJ1-1,TRBD1,TRBV19,CASSIEGQRNTEAFF,TGTGCCAGTAGTATCGAGGGACAGAGGAACACTGAAGCTTTCTTT
-,TRBJ2-7,-,TRBV4-1,CASSQESSAVGNEQYF,TGCGCCAGCAGCCAAGAGTCCAGCGCGGTGGGAAACGAGCAGTACTTC
-,TRBJ2-7,-,TRBV5-1,CASRQNSGRGEQYF,TGCGCCAGCAGACAAAACTCAGGGCGAGGCGAGCAGTACTTC
many,TRBJ1-1,-,TRBV29-1,CSVGRDENTEAFF,TGCAGCGTTGGTAGGGATGAGAACACTGAAGCTTTCTTT
few,TRBJ2-7,-,TRBV6-1,CASRMSGQFYEQYF,TGTGCCAGCAGGATGTCGGGACAATTCTACGAGCAGTACTTC
-,TRBJ2-1,TRBD1,TRBV5-1,CASSFTGDFYNEQFF,TGCGCCAGCAGCTTCACAGGGGATTTTTACAATGAGCAGTTCTTC
many,TRBJ2-7,TRBD2,TRBV30,CAWTLTSGTSYEQYF,TGTGCCTGGACCTTGACTAGCGGGACTTCCTACGAGCAGTACTTC
few,TRBJ2-3,TRBD2,TRBV4-1,CASSQGGLADTDTQYF,TGCGCCAGCAGCCAGGGGGGACTAGCCGACACAGATACGCAGTATTTT
-,TRBJ2-5,TRBD1,TRBV6-1,CASSQGAARGETQYF,TGTGCCAGCAGTCAGGGGGCAGCCAGGGGAGAGACCCAGTACTTC
few,TRBJ2-1,-,TRBV27,CASSLGLNMGEQFF,TGTGCCAGCAGTCTGGGCCTTAACATGGGTGAGCAGTTCTTC
few,TRBJ1-5,-,TRBV20-1,CSAARLHQPQHF,TGCAGTGCTGCCCGGCTCCATCAGCCCCAGCATTTT
few,TRBJ2-3,TRBD2,TRBV28,CASLAGGTDTQYF,TGTGCCAGTTTAGCGGGAGGGACAGATACGCAGTATTTT
many,TRBJ1-2,-,TRBV6-2/TRBV6-3,CASSSSGVVGYTF,TGTGCCAGCAGTTCATCTGGGGTGGTTGGCTACACCTTC
many,TRBJ2-3,-,TRBV5-1,CASSLTGGGTDTQYF,TGCGCCAGCAGCTTGACAGGGGGGGGCACAGATACGCAGTATTTT